Each of the 15 T cell receptor beta chains below was sequenced from the same sample in a study of blood T cell repertoires in COVID-19 (dated by TCRdb to the early 2020s). Libraries were built with the immunoSEQ multiplex PCR assay. Drawn from immuneACCESS, this table holds only the in-frame rearrangements with V and J called that TCRdb kept. Clones are partly lost; checked studies trace under half to an unresolved V gene and leave the rest unexplained. This sample has fewer than 250,000 clones in its table, and around 83% of those were observed once. Approximately 7% of the sample goes to the ten largest clones. Specimen: peripheral blood. The receptor set was obtained from a woman aged 50 to 60 with acute or convalescent COVID-19.

This sequence joins TRBV5-1 and TRBJ1-1; no reliable D call. This CDR3 has 16 residues. V lost 0 bases and J lost 3, with 15 bases in between. The germline CDR1 and CDR2 sequences are SGHRS and YFSETQ. CDR3 residues: CASSLGVTPADTEAFF. CDR3 sequence (DNA): TGCGCCAGCAGCTTGGGGGTCACCCCCGCGGACACTGAAGCTTTCTTT.

V usage is TRBV27 and J usage is TRBJ2-3; possible D gene TRBD2, 6 bases. The CDR3 has 18 residues. The ends were cut back, 1 base at V and 0 bases at J, with 17 bases in the middle. CDR1 is MNHEY and CDR2 is SMNVEV in the germline V gene (reference sequence). The CDR3 sequence is CASSLFFNSAGSTDTQYF. CDR3 DNA sequence: TGTGCCAGCAGTTTATTTTTTAATTCGGCGGGAAGCACAGATACGCAGTATTTT.

This chain joins TRBV19 and TRBJ1-1; D is uncertain. V was shortened by 5 bases and J by 3 bases, with 10 bases between the two germline ends. In germline, CDR1 is LNHDA, CDR2 SQIVND (reference sequence). The CDR3 loop spans 13 amino acids. This chain's CDR3 is CASSWMEDTEAFF. DNA for the CDR3: TGTGCCAGTAGTTGGATGGAGGACACTGAAGCTTTCTTT.

The rearrangement joins TRBV5-4 to TRBJ2-1, with 13 bases that match TRBD2. The CDR3 runs 15 residues. Trimming cost V 0 bases and J 7 bases; bases outside gene matches: 1. From germline, CDR1 is SGHNT and CDR2 YYREEE (reference sequence). CDR3 coding DNA: TGTGCCAGCAGCTTGGGACTAGCGGGAGGAAATGAGCAGTTCTTC. Amino acid sequence: CASSLGLAGGNEQFF.

The rearrangement links TRBV19 to TRBJ1-6; weak D call: TRBD1 (5 bases). The CDR3 length is 14 residues. V lost 3 bases and J 4 bases, leaving 7 bases between the germline ends. Per germline, CDR1 LNHDA and CDR2 SQIVND (reference sequence). Here the CDR3 reads CASSMGGYNSPLHF. CDR3 nucleotides: TGTGCCAGTAGTATGGGGGGGTATAATTCACCCCTCCACTTT.

This clone was seen more than once but under ten times. The rearrangement uses TRBV15 and TRBJ1-2; no reliable D call. The CDR3 length is 15 residues. Germline CDR1 LNHNV, CDR2 YYDKDF (reference sequence). The V end lost 6 bases, the J end lost 5 bases, and 19 bases lay between the germline ends. The CDR3 loop is CATSLNKKGGYGYTF. Written as DNA, the CDR3 is TGTGCCACCAGTCTGAACAAGAAGGGAGGATATGGCTACACCTTC.

The genes are TRBV4-1 and TRBJ2-1; 10 bases are a match to TRBD2. V lost 4 bases, J lost 3 bases, and 6 bases stayed unmatched. Germline V gene sequence: CDR1 MGHRA, CDR2 YSYEKL. The CDR3 runs to 16 residues. The CDR3 nucleotides are TGCGCCAGCAGCCTCCAAAGCGGGGGGGGCTACAATGAGCAGTTCTTC. This encodes CASSLQSGGGYNEQFF.

The chain recombines TRBV27 with TRBJ2-7, with 10 bases fitting TRBD2. The J segment lost 6 bases and the V segment lost 6 bases, leaving 11 bases of the junction unmatched. The CDR3 extends over 15 amino acids. Germline loops: CDR1 MNHEY, CDR2 SMNVEV (reference sequence). The CDR3 sequence: CASSRTAGGPLEQYF. The CDR3 DNA reads TGTGCCAGCAGCAGAACAGCGGGAGGGCCGCTCGAGCAGTACTTC.

This clone was seen a handful of times. V gene TRBV6-5 combines with J gene TRBJ2-2; 9 nucleotides align to TRBD2. Germline V gene lookup returns CDR1 MNHEY and CDR2 SVGAGI. This CDR3 comprises 15 residues. The J segment lost 1 base and the V segment lost 7 bases, leaving 4 bases of the junction unmatched. The CDR3 protein is CASTLLAGNTGELFF. CDR3 nucleotide sequence: TGTGCCAGCACCCTACTAGCGGGGAACACCGGGGAGCTGTTTTTT.

This sequence joins TRBV12-3 or TRBV12-4 and TRBJ2-1, with no clear D. The CDR3 runs to 12 residues. Deletions cut 6 bases from V and 9 bases from J, with 12 bases between. The CDR3 DNA reads as TGTGCCAGCAGCCCCTCCACAATTGAGCAGTTCTTC. As protein: CASSPSTIEQFF.

This clone showed up just once. The chain employs TRBV7-8 and TRBJ2-1, with 10 bases aligning to TRBD2. There are 20 residues in the CDR3. V gave up 1 base and J gave up 6 bases; unmatched junction bases: 18. Germline assignment: CDR1 SGHVS and CDR2 FQNEAQ. The DNA of the CDR3 is TGTGCCAGCAGCTTAGTGGGACCAAACCCTAGCGGGAGTTACAGCAATGAGCAGTTCTTC. This codes for CASSLVGPNPSGSYSNEQFF.

The V call is TRBV19, the J call TRBJ2-7; 10 nucleotides align to TRBD2. V lost 3 bases, J lost 7 bases, and 6 bases stayed unmatched. CDR3 length equals 14 residues. Germline V gene sequence: CDR1 LNHDA, CDR2 SQIVND (reference sequence). The chain's CDR3 is CASSMLAGVEEQYF. Here the CDR3 DNA reads TGTGCCAGTAGTATGCTAGCGGGAGTTGAGGAGCAGTACTTC.

This clone was counted a single time. The chain carries TRBV2 and TRBJ2-3, with 7 nucleotides matching TRBD2. The V gene end was trimmed by 8 bases and the J gene end by 0 bases; junction bases not matched to a gene: 5. In germline, CDR1 is SNHLY, CDR2 FYNNEI. The CDR3 spans 14 residues. The CDR3 loop reads CASLSGTSTDTQYF. CDR3 sequence (DNA): TGTGCCAGCTTGAGCGGGACTAGCACAGATACGCAGTATTTT.

This clone was found a few times. CDR3 coding DNA: TGCAGCGGATACAGGGCCGGGGCTGGCTACACCTTC. Encoded protein: CSGYRAGAGYTF. The V call is TRBV29-1, the J call TRBJ1-2, with D perhaps TRBD1 (6 bases). Trimming removed 7 bases at V and 7 bases at J, with 16 bases between. The CDR3 is 12 residues long. CDR1 is SQVTM, CDR2 ANQGSEA, per germline.

The rearrangement links TRBV14 to TRBJ1-3; D gene unclear. The CDR3 is made up of 13 amino acids. Germline V gene data show CDR1 as SGHDN and CDR2 as FVKESK. With 1 base removed from V and 4 bases from J, the gap between germline ends came to 5 bases. The CDR3 DNA sequence: TGTGCCAGCAGCCAAGGCCGGGGAAACACCATATATTTT. This sequence encodes CASSQGRGNTIYF.